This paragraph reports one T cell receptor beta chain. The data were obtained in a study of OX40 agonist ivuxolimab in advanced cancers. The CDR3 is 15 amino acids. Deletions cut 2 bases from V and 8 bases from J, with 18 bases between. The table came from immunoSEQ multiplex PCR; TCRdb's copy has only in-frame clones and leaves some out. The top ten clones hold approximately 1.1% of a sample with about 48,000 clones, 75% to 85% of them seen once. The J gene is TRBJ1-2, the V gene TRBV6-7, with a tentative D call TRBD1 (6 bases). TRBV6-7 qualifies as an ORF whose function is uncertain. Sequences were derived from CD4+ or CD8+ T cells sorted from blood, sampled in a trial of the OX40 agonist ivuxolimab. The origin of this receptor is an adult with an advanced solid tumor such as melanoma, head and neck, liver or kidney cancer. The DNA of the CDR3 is TGTGCCAGCAGTTACGTACATTTAATCGGGGGCGGCTACACCTTC. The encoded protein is CASSYVHLIGGGYTF.